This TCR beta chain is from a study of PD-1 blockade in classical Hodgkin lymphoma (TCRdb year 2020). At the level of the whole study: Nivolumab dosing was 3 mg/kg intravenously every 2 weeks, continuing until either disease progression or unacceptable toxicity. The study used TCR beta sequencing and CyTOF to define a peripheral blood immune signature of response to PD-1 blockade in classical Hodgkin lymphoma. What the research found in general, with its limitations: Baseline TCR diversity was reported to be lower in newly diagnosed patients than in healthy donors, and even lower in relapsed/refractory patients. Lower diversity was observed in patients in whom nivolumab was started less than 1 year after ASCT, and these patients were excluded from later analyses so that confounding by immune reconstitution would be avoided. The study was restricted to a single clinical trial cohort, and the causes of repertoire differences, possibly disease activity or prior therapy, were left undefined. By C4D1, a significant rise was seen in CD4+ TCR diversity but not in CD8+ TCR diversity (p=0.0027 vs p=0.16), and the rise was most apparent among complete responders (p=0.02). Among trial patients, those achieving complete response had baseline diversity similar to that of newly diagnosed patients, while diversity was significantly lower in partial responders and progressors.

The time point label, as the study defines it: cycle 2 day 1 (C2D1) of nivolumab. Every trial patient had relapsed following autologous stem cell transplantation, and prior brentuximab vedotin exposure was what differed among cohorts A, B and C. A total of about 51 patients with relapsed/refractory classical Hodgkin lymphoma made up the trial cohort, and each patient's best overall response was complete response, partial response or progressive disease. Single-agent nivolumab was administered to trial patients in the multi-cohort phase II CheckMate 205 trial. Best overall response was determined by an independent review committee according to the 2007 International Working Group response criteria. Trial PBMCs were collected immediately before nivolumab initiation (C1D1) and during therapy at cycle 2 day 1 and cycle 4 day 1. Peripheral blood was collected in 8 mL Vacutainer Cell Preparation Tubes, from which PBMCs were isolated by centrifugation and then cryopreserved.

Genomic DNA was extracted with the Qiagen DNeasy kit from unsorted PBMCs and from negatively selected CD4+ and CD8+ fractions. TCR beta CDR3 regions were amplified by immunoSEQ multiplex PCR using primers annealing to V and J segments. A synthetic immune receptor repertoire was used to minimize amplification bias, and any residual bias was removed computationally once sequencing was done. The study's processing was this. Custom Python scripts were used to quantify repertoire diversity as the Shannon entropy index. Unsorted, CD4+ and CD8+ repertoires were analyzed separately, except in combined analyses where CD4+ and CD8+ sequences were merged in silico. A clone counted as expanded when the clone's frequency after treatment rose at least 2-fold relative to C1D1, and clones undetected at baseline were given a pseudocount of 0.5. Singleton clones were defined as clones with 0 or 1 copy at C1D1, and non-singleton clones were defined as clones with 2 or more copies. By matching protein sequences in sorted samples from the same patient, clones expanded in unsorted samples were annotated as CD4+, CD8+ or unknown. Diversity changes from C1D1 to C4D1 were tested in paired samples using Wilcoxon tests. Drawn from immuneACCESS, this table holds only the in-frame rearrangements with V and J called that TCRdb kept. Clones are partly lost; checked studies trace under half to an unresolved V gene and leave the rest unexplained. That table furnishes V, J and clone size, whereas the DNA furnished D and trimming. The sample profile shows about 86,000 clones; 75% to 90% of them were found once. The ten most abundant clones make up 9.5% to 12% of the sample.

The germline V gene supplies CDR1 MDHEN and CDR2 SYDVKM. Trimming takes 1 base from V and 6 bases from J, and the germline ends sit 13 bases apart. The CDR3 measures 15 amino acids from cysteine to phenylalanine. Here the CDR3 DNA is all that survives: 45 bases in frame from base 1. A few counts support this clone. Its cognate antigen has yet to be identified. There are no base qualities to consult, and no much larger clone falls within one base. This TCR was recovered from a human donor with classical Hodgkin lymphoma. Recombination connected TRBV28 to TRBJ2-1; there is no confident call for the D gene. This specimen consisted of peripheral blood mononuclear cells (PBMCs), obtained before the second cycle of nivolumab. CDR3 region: CASSLSPHRANEQFF. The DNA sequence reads TGTGCCAGCAGTTTATCTCCTCATCGGGCCAATGAGCAGTTCTTC.